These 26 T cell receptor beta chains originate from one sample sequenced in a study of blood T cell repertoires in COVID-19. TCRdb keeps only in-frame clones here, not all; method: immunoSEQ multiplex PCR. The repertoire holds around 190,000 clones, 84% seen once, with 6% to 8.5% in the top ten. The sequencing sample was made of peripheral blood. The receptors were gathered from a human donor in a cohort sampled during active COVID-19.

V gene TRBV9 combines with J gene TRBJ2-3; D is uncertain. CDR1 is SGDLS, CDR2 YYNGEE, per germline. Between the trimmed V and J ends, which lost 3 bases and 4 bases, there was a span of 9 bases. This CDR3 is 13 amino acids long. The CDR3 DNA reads TGTGCCAGCAGCGGGTTAGTAGCAGATACGCAGTATTTT. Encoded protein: CASSGLVADTQYF.

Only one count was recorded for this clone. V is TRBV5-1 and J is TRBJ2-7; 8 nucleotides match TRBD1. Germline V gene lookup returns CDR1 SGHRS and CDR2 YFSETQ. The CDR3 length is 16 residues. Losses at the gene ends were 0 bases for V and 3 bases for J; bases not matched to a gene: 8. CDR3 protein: CASSLGMDRVDYEQYF. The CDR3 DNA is TGCGCCAGCAGCTTGGGTATGGACAGGGTTGACTACGAGCAGTACTTC. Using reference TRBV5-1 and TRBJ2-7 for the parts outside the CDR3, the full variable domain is KAGVTQTPRYLIKTRGQQVTLSCSPISGHRSVSWYQQTPGQGLQFLFEYFSETQRNKGNFPGRFSGRQFSNSRSEMNVSTLELGDSALYLCASSLGMDRVDYEQYFGPGTRLTVT.

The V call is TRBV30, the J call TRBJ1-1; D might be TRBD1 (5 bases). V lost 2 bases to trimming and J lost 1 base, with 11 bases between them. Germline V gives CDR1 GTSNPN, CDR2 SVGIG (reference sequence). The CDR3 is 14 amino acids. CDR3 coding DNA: TGTGCCTGGAGTCCGGGACTGAGGAACACTGAAGCTTTCTTT. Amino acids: CAWSPGLRNTEAFF. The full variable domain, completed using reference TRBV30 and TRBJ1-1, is SQTIHQWPATLVQPVGSPLSLECTVEGTSNPNLYWYRQAAGRGLQLLFYSVGIGQISSEVPQNLSASRPQDRQFILSSKKLLLSDSGFYLCAWSPGLRNTEAFFGQGTRLTVV.

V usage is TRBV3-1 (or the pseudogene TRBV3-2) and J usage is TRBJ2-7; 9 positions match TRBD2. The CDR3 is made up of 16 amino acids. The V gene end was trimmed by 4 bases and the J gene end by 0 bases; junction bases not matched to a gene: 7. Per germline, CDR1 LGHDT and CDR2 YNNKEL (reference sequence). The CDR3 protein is CASSLLAGARSYEQYF. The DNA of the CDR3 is TGTGCCAGCAGCCTTTTAGCGGGGGCCCGCTCCTACGAGCAGTACTTC.

CDR3 sequence (DNA): TGTGCCGGGGCCAGGGAGGGCACTGAAGCTTTCTTT. Encoded protein: CAGAREGTEAFF. This sequence joins TRBV6-6 and TRBJ1-1; possible D gene TRBD1, 5 bases. CDR1 and CDR2 from the germline V gene are MNHNY and SVGAGI (reference sequence). The V and J ends lost 11 bases and 4 bases respectively, with 14 bases between them. The CDR3 covers 12 residues.

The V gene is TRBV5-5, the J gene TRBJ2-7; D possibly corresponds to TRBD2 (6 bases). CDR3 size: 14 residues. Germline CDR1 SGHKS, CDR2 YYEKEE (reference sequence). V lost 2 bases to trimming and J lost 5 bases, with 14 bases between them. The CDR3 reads CASSFLGRDHEQYF. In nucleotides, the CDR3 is TGTGCCAGCAGCTTCCTTGGGCGGGACCACGAGCAGTACTTC.

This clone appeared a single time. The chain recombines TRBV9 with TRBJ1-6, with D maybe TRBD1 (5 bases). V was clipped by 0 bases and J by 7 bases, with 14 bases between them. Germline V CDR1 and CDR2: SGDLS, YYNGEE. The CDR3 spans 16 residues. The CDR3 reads CASSVGGAGHNSPLHF. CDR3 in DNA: TGTGCCAGCAGCGTAGGTGGGGCTGGTCACAATTCACCCCTCCACTTT.

The DNA of the CDR3 is TGTGCCAGTAGTTCAGGGGACGGCTCTGGAAACACCATATATTTT. Its translation is CASSSGDGSGNTIYF. This chain connects TRBV19 to TRBJ1-3, with D possibly matching TRBD1 (6 bases). Trimming took off 5 bases at V and 0 bases at J, with 11 bases between the two ends. Germline loops: CDR1 LNHDA, CDR2 SQIVND (reference sequence). The CDR3 runs 15 residues.

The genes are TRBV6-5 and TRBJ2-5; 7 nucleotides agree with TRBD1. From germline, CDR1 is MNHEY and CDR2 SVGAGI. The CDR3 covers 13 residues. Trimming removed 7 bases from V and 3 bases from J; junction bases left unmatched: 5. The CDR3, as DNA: TGTGCCAGCAAAAGAGGGGGCGAAGAGACCCAGTACTTC. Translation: CASKRGGEETQYF.

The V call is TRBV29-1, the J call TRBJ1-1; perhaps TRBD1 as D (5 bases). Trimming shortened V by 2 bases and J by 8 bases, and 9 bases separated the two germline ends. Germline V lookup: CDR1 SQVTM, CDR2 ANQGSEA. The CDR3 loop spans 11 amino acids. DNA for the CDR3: TGCAGCGTTGAAATAGGGGCAGAAGCTTTCTTT. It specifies CSVEIGAEAFF.

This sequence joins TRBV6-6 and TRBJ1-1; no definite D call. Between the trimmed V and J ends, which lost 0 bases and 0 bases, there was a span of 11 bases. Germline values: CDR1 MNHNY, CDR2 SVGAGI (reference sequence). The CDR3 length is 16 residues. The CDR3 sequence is CASSYSIGRLNTEAFF. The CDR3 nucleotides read TGTGCCAGCAGTTACTCGATCGGCAGGTTGAACACTGAAGCTTTCTTT.

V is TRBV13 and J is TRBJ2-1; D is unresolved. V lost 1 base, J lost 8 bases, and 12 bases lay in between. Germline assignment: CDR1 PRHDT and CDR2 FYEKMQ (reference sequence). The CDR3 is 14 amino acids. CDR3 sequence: CASSLALSRHEQFF. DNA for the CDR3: TGTGCCAGCAGCTTAGCTCTTTCTAGACATGAGCAGTTCTTC.

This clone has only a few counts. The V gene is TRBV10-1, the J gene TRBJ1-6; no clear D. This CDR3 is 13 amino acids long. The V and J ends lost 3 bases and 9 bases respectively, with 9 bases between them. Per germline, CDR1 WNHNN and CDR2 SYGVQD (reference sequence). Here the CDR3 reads CASSESRGSPLHF. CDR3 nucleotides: TGCGCCAGCAGTGAATCCCGCGGTTCACCCCTCCACTTT.

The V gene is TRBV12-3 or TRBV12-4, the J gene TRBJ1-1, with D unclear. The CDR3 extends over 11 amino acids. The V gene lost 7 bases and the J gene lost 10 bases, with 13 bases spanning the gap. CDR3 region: CASKLASTAFF. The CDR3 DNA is TGTGCCAGCAAACTAGCGTCGACAGCTTTCTTT.

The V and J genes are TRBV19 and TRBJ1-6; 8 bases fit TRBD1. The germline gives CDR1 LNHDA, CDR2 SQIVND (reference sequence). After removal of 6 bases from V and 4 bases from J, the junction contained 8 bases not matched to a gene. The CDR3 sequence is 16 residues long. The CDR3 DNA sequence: TGTGCCAGTAGGGCTCGGACAGGGACATATAATTCACCCCTCCACTTT. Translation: CASRARTGTYNSPLHF.

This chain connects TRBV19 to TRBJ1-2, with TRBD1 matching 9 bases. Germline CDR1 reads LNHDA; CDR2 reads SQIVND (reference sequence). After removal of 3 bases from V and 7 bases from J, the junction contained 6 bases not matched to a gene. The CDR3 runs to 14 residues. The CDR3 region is CASSMDRGVGGYTF. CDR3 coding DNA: TGTGCCAGTAGTATGGACAGGGGAGTGGGTGGCTACACCTTC.

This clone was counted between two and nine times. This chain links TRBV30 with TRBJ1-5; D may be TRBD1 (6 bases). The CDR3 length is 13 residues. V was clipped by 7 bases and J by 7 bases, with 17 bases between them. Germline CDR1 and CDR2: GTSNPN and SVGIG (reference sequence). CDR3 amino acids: CAFQQGGSQPQHF. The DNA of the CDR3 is TGTGCCTTCCAACAGGGAGGGAGCCAGCCCCAGCATTTT.

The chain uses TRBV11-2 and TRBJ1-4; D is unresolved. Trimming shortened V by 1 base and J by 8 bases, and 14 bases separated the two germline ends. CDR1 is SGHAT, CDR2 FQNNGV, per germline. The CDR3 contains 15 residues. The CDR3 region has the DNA TGTGCCAGCAGCTTAGCGACGGGGTTCCGGGAAAAACTGTTTTTT. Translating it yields CASSLATGFREKLFF.

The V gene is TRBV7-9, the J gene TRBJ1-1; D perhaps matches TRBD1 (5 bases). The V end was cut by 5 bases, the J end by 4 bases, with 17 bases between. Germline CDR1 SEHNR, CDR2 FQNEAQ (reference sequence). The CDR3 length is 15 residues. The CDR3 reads CASSPRGGRGTEAFF. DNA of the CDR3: TGTGCCAGCAGCCCCCGTGGAGGGAGGGGCACTGAAGCTTTCTTT. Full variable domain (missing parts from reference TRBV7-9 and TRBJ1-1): DTGVSQNPRHKITKRGQNVTFRCDPISEHNRLYWYRQTLGQGPEFLTYFQNEAQLEKSRLLSDRFSAERPKGSFSTLEIQRTEQGDSAMYLCASSPRGGRGTEAFFGQGTRLTVV.

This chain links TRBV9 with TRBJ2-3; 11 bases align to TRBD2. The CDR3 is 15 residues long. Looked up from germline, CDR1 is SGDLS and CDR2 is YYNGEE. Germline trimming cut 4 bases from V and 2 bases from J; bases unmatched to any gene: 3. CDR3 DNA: TGTGCCAGCAGCCAACTAGCGGGGGTCACAGATACGCAGTATTTT. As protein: CASSQLAGVTDTQYF. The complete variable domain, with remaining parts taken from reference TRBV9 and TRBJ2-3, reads DSGVTQTPKHLITATGQRVTLRCSPRSGDLSVYWYQQSLDQGLQFLIQYYNGEERAKGNILERFSAQQFPDLHSELNLSSLELGDSALYFCASSQLAGVTDTQYFGPGTRLTVL.

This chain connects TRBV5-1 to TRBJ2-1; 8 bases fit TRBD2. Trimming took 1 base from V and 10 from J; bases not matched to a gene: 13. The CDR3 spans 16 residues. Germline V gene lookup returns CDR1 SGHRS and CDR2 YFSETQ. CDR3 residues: CASSLPSGGAEDEQFF. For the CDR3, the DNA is TGCGCCAGCAGCTTGCCCAGCGGGGGCGCCGAGGACGAGCAGTTCTTC.

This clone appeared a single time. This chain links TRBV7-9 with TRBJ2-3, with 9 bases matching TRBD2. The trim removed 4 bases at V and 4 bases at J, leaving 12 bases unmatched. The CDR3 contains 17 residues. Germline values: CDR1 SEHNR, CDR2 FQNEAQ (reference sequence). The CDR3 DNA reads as TGTGCCAGCAGCTCCTCATTTAGCGGGGGAGTTCCAGATACGCAGTATTTT. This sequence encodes CASSSSFSGGVPDTQYF.

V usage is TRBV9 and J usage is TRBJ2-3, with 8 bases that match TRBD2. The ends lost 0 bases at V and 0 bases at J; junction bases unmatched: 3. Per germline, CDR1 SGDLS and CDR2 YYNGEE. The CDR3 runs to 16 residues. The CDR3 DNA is TGTGCCAGCAGCGTAGATGTAGCGGGGAGCACAGATACGCAGTATTTT. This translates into CASSVDVAGSTDTQYF.

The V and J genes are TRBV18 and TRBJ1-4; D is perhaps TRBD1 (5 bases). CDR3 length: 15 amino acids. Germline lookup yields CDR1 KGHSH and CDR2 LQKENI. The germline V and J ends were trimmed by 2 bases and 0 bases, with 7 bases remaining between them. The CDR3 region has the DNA TGTGCCAGCTCACCAAGGGGCTCAACTAATGAAAAACTGTTTTTT. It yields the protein CASSPRGSTNEKLFF.

Here the CDR3 DNA reads TGTGCCAGCAGCTGTTTTGAGACAGGGGACCCCTACGAGCAGTACTTC. Protein product: CASSCFETGDPYEQYF. The rearrangement links TRBV6-4 to TRBJ2-7; 8 bases align to TRBD1. Trimming removed 6 bases from V and 2 bases from J; junction bases left unmatched: 12. Germline loops: CDR1 MRHNA, CDR2 SNTAGT. This CDR3 contains 16 residues.

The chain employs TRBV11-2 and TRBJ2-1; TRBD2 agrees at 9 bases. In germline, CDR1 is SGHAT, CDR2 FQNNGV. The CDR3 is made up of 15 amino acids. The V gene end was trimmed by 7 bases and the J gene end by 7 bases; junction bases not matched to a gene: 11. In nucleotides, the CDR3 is TGTGCCAGCACTCTAGCGGGGATGATTCAGAATGAGCAGTTCTTC. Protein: CASTLAGMIQNEQFF.